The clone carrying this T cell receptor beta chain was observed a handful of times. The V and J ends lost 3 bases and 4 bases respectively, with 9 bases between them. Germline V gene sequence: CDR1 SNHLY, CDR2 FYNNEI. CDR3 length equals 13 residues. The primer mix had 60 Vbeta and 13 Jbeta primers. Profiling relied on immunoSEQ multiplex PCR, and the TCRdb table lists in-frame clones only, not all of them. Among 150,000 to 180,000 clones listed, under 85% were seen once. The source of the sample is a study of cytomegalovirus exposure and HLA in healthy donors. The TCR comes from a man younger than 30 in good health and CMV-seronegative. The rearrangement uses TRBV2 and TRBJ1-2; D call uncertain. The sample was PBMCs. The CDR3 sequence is CASSDAAAYGYTF. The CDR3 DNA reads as TGTGCCAGCAGTGACGCGGCAGCCTATGGCTACACCTTC.